The entry below describes one TCR beta chain. This clonotype appeared a few times. Its antigen remains unidentified. No much larger clone is present one base from it, and per-base qualities are unavailable. Amplification of TCR beta CDR3 regions was carried out from RNA transcripts. For the first round of RT-PCR on the TCR CDR3, the HTBI primer set was used together with the Qiagen OneStep RT-PCR kit. A second multiplex PCR round built the libraries, followed by size selection and purification. The libraries were sequenced on an Illumina HiSeq2000 using paired-end 100 bp reads. The paper's data handling went like this. SOAPnuke was used to process the raw data, throwing out any read that contained adapters or uncalled bases, had a mean Phred below 15, or lacked an exact constant-primer or identifier match. COPE v1.2.5 was used to merge high-quality paired reads, and clonotypes were defined as unique nucleotide sequences. MiTCR v1.1 was used to align clonotypes to the IMGT TRBV, TRBD and TRBJ reference segments. Analysis was restricted to V-J combinations with a frequency above 0.0001, which covered 98% to 99.2% of repertoires. The TCS score was defined as the ratio of F50 (clonal expansion) to E x V (chaos), calculated using BLOSUM62-based TCRdist between CDR3 peptides within each V-J. Welch's t-statistics and random forest reduced approximately 520 V-J features to under 15, which were used in a naive Bayes classifier (R e1071). TCRdb applied fastp at Q25 and MiXCR to the public reads, then kept only in-frame beta chains. All rows with the same CDR3 protein become a single entry with the most common DNA and genes. Here the V and J calls rest on TCRdb's processing, not on the authors' analysis. The sample yields about 400,000 distinct CDR3 sequences; about 25% were counted once. Jointly, the top ten make up less than 85% of the sample.

A patient counted as having stable Graves' hyperthyroidism if no progression to ophthalmopathy occurred over 18 months of follow-up. Hyperthyroidism patients were aged 18 to 65 years and newly diagnosed, with disease duration of less than 2 months. Exclusion was applied to patients with uncontrolled infections, other autoimmune diseases, pregnancy or lactation. Diagnoses were established on the basis of clinical symptoms, serum thyroxine and TRAb, thyroid ultrasound, and orbital computed tomography. PBMCs were separated from 10 ml of fresh peripheral blood using Ficoll-Paque density gradient centrifugation. Total RNA was extracted with Trizol reagent, and quality was checked on an Agilent 2100 Bioanalyzer. This specimen belongs to a study of T cells in Graves' hyperthyroidism and ophthalmopathy (dated by TCRdb to the late 2010s). Notes on the research overall: Peripheral blood samples were taken at the time of initial diagnosis, prior to any treatment. In addition, the study compared T-cell repertoires in thyroid tissue and in blood from five to seven Graves' hyperthyroidism patients. After blood sampling, hyperthyroidism patients were treated with methimazole at a starting dose of 30 mg daily, and ophthalmopathy patients were treated with high-dose intravenous methylprednisolone. According to the paper, TCR Vbeta CDR3 sequencing was carried out on some 140 peripheral blood samples, which came from under 50 ophthalmopathy, 75 or so hyperthyroidism and roughly 17 progressor patients. Prospective prediction of ophthalmopathy was tested in an independent validation cohort consisting of about 20 hyperthyroidism patients and some 15 patients who later progressed to ophthalmopathy. To identify distinguishing TCR V-J signatures, a discovery cohort of around 98 patients was used, comprising 43 with Graves' ophthalmopathy and approximately 58 with stable Graves' hyperthyroidism. The 100 or so discovery patients were randomly divided into training and test sets at a 7:3 ratio. Overall results and qualifications from the work: In validation, the model predicted progression to ophthalmopathy with approximately 71% sensitivity and less than 75% specificity, a median of 6.5 months before onset. No statistical method was used to set the sample size in advance, and investigators knew the group allocation. A 13 V-J signature model separated ophthalmopathy from stable hyperthyroidism, with around 91% sensitivity and 81% to 83% specificity in cross-validation and 80%/75% in testing. Most expanded thyroid clonotypes (frequency above 0.001) were also detected in blood, a finding suggesting that blood repertoires may reflect thyroid immune responses.

V is cut by 2 bases and J by 3 bases, and the space between the germline ends is 14 bases. In the germline V gene (reference sequence), CDR1 corresponds to DFQATT and CDR2 to SNEGSKA. From its cysteine to its phenylalanine, the CDR3 spans 14 amino acids. Solely the CDR3 DNA is kept, with 42 bases framed from the first base. This chain is built from TRBV20-1 and TRBJ2-7; the D gene is possibly TRBD1, with 6 bases matching. The sample was blood. The sequence came from a man aged 45-65 years with Graves' hyperthyroidism. This receptor carries the CDR3 CSARLPGHSYEQYF. The DNA sequence is given as TGCAGTGCTAGATTACCGGGACACAGCTACGAGCAGTACTTC.